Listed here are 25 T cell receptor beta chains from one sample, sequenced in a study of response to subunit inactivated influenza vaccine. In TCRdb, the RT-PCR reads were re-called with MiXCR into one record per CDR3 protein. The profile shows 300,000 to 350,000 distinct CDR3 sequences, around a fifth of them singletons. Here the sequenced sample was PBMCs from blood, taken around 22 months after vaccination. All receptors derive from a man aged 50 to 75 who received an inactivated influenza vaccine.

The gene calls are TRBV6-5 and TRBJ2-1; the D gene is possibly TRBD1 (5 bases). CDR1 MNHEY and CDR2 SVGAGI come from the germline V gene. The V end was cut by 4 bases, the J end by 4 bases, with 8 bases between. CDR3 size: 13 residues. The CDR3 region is CASSFPGYNEQFF. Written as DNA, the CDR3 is TGTGCCAGCAGTTTCCCAGGGTACAATGAGCAGTTCTTC.

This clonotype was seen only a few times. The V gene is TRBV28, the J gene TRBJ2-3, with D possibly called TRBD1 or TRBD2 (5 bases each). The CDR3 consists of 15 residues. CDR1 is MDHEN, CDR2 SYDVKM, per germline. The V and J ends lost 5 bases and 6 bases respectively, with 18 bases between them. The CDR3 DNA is TGTGCCAGCAGTCAAACCGGGACCCCGACGGATACGCAGTATTTT. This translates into CASSQTGTPTDTQYF.

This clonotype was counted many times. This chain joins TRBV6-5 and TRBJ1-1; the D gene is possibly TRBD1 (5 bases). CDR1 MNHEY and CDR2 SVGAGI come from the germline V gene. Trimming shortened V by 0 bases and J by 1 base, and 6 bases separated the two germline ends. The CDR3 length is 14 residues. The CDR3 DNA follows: TGTGCCAGCAGTTACTCTGGGGGGAACACTGAAGCTTTCTTT. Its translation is CASSYSGGNTEAFF.

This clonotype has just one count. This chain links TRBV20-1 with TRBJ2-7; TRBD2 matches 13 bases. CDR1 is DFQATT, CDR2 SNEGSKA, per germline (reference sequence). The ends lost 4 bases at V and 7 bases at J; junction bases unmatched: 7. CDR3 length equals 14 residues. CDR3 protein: CSAIRTSGSGEQYF. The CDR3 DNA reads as TGCAGTGCTATTAGGACTAGCGGGAGTGGTGAGCAGTACTTC.

The CDR3: CASRRTGLSVRNEKLFF. The CDR3 DNA reads as TGTGCCAGCAGGAGGACAGGGTTGTCCGTAAGGAATGAAAAACTGTTTTTT. The V call is TRBV7-9, the J call TRBJ1-4, with 8 bases that match TRBD1. CDR3 size: 17 residues. Germline CDR1 and CDR2: SEHNR and FQNEAQ (reference sequence). After removal of 6 bases from V and 5 bases from J, the junction contained 14 bases not matched to a gene.

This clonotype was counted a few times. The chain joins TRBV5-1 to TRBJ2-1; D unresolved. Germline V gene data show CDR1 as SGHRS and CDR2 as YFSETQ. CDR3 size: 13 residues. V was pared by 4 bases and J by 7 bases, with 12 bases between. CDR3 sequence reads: CASSQMDGNEQFF. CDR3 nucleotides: TGCGCCAGCAGCCAAATGGACGGGAATGAGCAGTTCTTC.

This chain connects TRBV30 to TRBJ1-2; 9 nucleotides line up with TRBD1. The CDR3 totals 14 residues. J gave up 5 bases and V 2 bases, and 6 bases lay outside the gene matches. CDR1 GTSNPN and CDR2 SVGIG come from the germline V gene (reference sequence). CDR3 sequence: CAWSTGQGSYGYTF. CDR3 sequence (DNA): TGTGCCTGGAGTACAGGACAGGGGTCGTATGGCTACACCTTC.

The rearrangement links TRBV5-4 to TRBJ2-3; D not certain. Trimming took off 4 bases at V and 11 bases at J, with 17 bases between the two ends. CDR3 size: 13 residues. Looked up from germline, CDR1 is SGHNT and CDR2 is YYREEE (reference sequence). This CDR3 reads CASSEQAEFVQYF. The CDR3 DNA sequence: TGTGCCAGCAGCGAACAAGCAGAGTTTGTGCAGTATTTT.

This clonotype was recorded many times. DNA of the CDR3: TGTGCCAGCAGCCCTAGGTCCGGAGGGGGTAGCAATCAGCCCCAGCATTTT. This sequence encodes CASSPRSGGGSNQPQHF. The chain is built from TRBV11-3 and TRBJ1-5, with D possibly matching TRBD1 (6 bases). This CDR3 is built from 17 residues. Germline V gene sequence: CDR1 SGHNT, CDR2 YENEEA. V shed 5 bases and J shed 0 bases, with 17 bases lying between them.

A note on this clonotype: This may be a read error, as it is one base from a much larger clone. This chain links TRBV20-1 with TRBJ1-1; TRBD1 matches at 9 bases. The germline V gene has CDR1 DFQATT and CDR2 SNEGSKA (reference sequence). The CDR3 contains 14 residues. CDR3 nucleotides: TGCAGTGCTATACAGGGGGCCCCGAGCGCTGAATCTTTCTTT. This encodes CSAIQGAPSAESFF.

CDR3 nucleotides: TGTGCCAGCAGCTTGACGGGACAGGGGTACAATGAGCAGTTCTTC. Translation: CASSLTGQGYNEQFF. This rearrangement joins TRBV5-6 to TRBJ2-1; 10 positions agree with TRBD1. CDR3 length equals 15 residues. In germline, CDR1 is SGHDT, CDR2 YYEEEE. V shed 1 base, J shed 4 bases, and the junction held 2 bases outside the gene matches.

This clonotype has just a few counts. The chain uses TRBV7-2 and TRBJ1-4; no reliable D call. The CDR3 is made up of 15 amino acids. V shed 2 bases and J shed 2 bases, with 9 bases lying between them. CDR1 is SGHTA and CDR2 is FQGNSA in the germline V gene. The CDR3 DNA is TGTGCCAGCAGCTTACAGATAACTACTAATGAAAAACTGTTTTTT. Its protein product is CASSLQITTNEKLFF.

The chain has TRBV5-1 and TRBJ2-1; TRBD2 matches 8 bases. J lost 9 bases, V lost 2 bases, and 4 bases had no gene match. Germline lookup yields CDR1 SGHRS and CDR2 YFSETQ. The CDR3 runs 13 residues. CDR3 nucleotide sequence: TGCGCCAGCAGCTTCGGGGGGGCCATTGAGCAGTTCTTC. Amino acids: CASSFGGAIEQFF.

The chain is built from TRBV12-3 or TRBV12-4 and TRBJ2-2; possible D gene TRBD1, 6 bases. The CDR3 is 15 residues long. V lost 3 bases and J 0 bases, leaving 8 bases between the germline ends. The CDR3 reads CASSFGTTNTGELFF. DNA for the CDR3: TGTGCCAGCAGTTTTGGGACAACGAACACCGGGGAGCTGTTTTTT.

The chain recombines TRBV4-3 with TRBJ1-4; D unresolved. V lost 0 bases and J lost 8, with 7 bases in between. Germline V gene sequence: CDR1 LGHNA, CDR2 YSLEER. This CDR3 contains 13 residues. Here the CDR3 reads CASSQDRREKLFF. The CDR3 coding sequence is TGCGCCAGCAGCCAAGATCGAAGGGAAAAACTGTTTTTT.

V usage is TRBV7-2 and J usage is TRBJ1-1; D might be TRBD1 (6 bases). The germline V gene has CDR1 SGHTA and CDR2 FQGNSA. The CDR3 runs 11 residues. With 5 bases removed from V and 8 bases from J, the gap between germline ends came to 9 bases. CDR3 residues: CASSPDREAFF. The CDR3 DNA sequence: TGTGCCAGCAGCCCCGACAGGGAAGCTTTCTTT.

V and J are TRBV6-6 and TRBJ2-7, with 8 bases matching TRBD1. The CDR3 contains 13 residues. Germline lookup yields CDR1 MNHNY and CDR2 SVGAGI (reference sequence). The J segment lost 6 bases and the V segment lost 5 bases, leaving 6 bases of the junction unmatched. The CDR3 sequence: CASSHRGALEQYF. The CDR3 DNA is TGTGCCAGCAGTCACAGGGGGGCCCTCGAGCAGTACTTC.

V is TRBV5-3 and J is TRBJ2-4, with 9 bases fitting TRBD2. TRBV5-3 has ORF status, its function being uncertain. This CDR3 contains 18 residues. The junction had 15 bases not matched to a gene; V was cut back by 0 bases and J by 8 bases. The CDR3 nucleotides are TGTGCCAGAAGCTTGGCCGTACATGCTAGCGGGACTTGGGACATTCAGTACTTC. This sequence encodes CARSLAVHASGTWDIQYF.

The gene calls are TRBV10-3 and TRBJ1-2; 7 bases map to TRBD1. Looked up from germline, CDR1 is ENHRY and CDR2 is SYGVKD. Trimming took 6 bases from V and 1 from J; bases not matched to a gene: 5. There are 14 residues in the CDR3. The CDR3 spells CAIRGGQNNYGYTF. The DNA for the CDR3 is TGTGCCATCAGGGGGGGACAGAATAACTATGGCTACACCTTC.

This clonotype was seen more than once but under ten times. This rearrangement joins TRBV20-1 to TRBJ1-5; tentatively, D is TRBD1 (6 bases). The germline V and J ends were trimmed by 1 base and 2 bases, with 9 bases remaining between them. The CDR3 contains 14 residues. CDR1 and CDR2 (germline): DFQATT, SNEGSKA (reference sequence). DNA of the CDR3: TGCAGTGCTAGAGGGGGGGCAGGCAATCAGCCCCAGCATTTT. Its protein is CSARGGAGNQPQHF.

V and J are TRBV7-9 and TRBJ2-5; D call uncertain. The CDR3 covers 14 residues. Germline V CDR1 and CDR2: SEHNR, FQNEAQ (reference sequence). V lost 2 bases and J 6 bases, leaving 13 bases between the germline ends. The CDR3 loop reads CASSLSVALQTQYF. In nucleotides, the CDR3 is TGTGCCAGCAGCTTATCGGTAGCTCTACAGACCCAGTACTTC.

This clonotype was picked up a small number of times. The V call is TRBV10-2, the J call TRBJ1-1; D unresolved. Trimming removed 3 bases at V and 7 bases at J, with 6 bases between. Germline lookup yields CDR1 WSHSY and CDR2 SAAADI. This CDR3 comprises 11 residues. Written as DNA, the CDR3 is TGCGCCAGCAGTGAAGACGGTGAAGCTTTCTTT. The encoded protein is CASSEDGEAFF.

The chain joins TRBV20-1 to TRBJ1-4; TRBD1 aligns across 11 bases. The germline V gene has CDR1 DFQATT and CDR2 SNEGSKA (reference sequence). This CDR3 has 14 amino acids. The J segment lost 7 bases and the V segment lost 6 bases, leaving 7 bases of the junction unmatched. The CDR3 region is CSAMDRGQGEKLFF. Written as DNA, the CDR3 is TGCAGTGCCATGGACAGGGGGCAGGGTGAAAAACTGTTTTTT.

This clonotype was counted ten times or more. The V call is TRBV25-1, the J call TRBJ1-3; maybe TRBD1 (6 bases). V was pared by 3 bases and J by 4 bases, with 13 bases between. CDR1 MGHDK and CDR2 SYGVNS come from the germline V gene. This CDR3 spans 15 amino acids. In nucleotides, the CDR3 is TGTGCCAGCAGTGATACCACAGGGATCGGAAACACCATATATTTT. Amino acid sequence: CASSDTTGIGNTIYF.

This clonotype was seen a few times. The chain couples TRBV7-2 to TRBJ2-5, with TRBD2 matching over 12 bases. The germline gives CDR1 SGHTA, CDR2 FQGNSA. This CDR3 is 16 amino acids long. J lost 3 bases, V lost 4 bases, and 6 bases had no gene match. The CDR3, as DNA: TGTGCCAGCAGCTCCAGGACTAGCGGGATGGAAGAGACCCAGTACTTC. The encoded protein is CASSSRTSGMEETQYF.